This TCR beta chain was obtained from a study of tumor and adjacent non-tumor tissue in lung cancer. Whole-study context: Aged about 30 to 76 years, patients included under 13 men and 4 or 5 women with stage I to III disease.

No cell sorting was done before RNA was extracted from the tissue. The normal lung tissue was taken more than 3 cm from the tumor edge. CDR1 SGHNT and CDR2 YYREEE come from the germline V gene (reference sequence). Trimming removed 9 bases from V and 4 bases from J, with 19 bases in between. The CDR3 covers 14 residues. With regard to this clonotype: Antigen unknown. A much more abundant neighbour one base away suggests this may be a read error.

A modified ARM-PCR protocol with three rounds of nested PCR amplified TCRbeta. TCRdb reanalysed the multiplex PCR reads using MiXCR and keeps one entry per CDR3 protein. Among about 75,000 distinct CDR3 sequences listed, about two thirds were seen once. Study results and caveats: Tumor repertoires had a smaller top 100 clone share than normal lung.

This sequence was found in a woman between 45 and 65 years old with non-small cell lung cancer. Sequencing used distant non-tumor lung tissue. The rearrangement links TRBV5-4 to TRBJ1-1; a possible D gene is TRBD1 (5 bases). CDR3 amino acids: CANRPPWGGTEAFF. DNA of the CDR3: TGTGCCAACAGACCTCCTTGGGGGGGCACTGAAGCTTTCTTT.